A selection of T cell receptor beta chains follows, all from one sample in a study of molecular identifiers for immune sequencing clone quantification. Via MiXCR, TCRdb re-called the PCR reads, giving one row per CDR3 protein. The sample has about 54,000 distinct CDR3 sequences, roughly a quarter seen once. The source material was naive CD8+ T cells from blood, with Jurkat cell RNA spiked in. The source of these receptors is a human donor in good health. Some libraries in this study had Jurkat cell RNA spiked in. Each CDR3 is given with its conserved first and last residue. D genes are given only for firm matches. Size tells how often a clone was seen (once, few, many) or the class of an expanded clone, and some rows leave it out.

j_call d_call clone_size v_call cdr3_aa cdr3_nt
TRBJ2-3 NA many TRBV19 CASTPRRGTDTQYF TGTGCCAGCACCCCTAGGCGGGGAACAGATACGCAGTATTTT
TRBJ2-3 NA many TRBV20-1 CSARNPSTDTQYF TGCAGTGCTAGAAATCCCAGCACAGATACGCAGTATTTT
TRBJ2-7 NA many TRBV6-5 CASSFQGREQYF TGTGCCAGCAGTTTCCAGGGTAGGGAGCAGTACTTC
TRBJ2-7 TRBD1 few TRBV27 CASSTRDSSFYEQYF TGTGCCAGCAGTACTCGGGACAGCTCGTTTTACGAGCAGTACTTC
TRBJ1-3 NA many TRBV7-9 CASSLAARADFSGNTIYF TGTGCCAGCAGCTTAGCCGCCAGGGCAGATTTCTCTGGAAACACCATATATTTT
TRBJ2-7 NA many TRBV4-3 CASSQDTHRREEQYF TGCGCCAGCAGCCAAGATACGCACAGGAGGGAGGAGCAGTACTTC
TRBJ2-3 TRBD1 many TRBV9 CASSVDPRQGKDTQYF TGTGCCAGCAGCGTAGACCCTCGACAGGGGAAAGATACGCAGTATTTT
TRBJ2-7 NA NA TRBV4-2 CASSQEDHPSSYEQYF TGTGCCAGCAGCCAAGAGGACCACCCGAGCTCCTACGAGCAGTACTTC
TRBJ2-1 NA many TRBV28 CASSYRGTYNEQFF TGTGCCAGCAGTTACCGGGGGACCTACAATGAGCAGTTCTTC
TRBJ2-3 NA many TRBV9 CASSSPDGSSTDTQYF TGTGCCAGCAGCTCGCCGGACGGTTCTAGCACAGATACGCAGTATTTT
TRBJ2-7 NA many TRBV19 CASRWSAGTTYEQYF TGTGCCAGTAGGTGGTCTGCGGGCACTACCTACGAGCAGTACTTC
TRBJ2-1 TRBD2 few TRBV27 CASSSPSGSSYNEQFF TGTGCCAGCAGTTCACCTAGCGGGAGCTCCTACAATGAGCAGTTCTTC
TRBJ2-2 TRBD2 NA TRBV19 CASSIPFSGGTNTGELFF TGTGCCAGTAGTATACCCTTTAGCGGGGGAACCAACACCGGGGAGCTGTTTTTT
TRBJ2-2 NA many TRBV5-5 CASSLGSGPGELFF TGTGCCAGCAGCTTGGGGTCAGGGCCCGGGGAGCTGTTTTTT
TRBJ1-1 TRBD1 many TRBV19 CASRTSGTANTEAFF TGTGCCAGTAGGACGTCCGGGACAGCGAACACTGAAGCTTTCTTT
TRBJ2-1 TRBD1 few TRBV7-9 CASSSQTGSGNERFF TGTGCCAGCAGCTCTCAGACAGGGTCGGGAAATGAGCGGTTCTTC
TRBJ2-3 TRBD1 many TRBV7-6 CASSPTGYSTDTQYF TGTGCCAGCAGCCCGACAGGGTATAGCACAGATACGCAGTATTTT
TRBJ1-1 TRBD1 many TRBV20-1 CSAQADRVGTEAFF TGCAGTGCTCAAGCGGACAGGGTGGGGACTGAAGCTTTCTTT
TRBJ1-2 NA NA TRBV4-2 CASSQAGQGSGYTF TGTGCCAGCAGCCAAGCGGGCCAGGGTTCTGGCTACACCTTC
TRBJ1-5 TRBD1 many TRBV2 CASRRTGANQPQHF TGTGCCAGCCGCCGGACAGGGGCCAATCAGCCCCAGCATTTT
TRBJ2-7 TRBD2 many TRBV7-6 CASSPEIGTSREQYF TGTGCCAGCAGCCCTGAAATTGGGACTAGCAGGGAGCAGTACTTC
TRBJ1-1 NA many TRBV6-1 CASSTPENTEAFF TGTGCCAGCAGTACTCCAGAGAACACTGAAGCTTTCTTT
TRBJ2-7 TRBD1 NA TRBV7-2 CASSLGTGVGYEQYF TGTGCCAGCAGCTTAGGGACAGGGGTGGGGTACGAGCAGTACTTC
TRBJ2-5 NA NA TRBV6-2/TRBV6-3 CVSSYASGGLETQYF TGTGTCAGCAGTTACGCTTCTGGGGGTCTAGAGACCCAGTACTTC
TRBJ1-1 NA NA TRBV27 CASSLSAGYTEAFF TGTGCCAGCAGTTTATCGGCGGGTTACACTGAAGCTTTCTTT
TRBJ2-7 TRBD2 many TRBV3-1 CASSLPGLAGSVYF TGTGCCAGCAGCCTACCGGGACTAGCGGGGTCAGTCTACTTC
TRBJ2-3 TRBD2 few TRBV4-3 CASSQDPSGSGDTQYF TGCGCCAGCAGCCAAGATCCTAGCGGGAGTGGTGATACGCAGTATTTT
TRBJ2-1 NA many TRBV7-2 CASSSPAVAYNEQFF TGTGCCAGCAGCTCGCCAGCGGTCGCCTACAATGAGCAGTTCTTC
TRBJ2-2 TRBD2 medium-sized TRBV29-1 CSVSLAVNTGELFF TGCAGCGTTTCTCTAGCGGTGAACACCGGGGAGCTGTTTTTT
TRBJ2-3 TRBD1 many TRBV19 CASSTPFRGSTDTQYF TGTGCCAGTAGTACCCCATTCAGGGGGAGCACAGATACGCAGTATTTT
TRBJ2-6 NA few TRBV7-9 CASTPTTSGTGANVLTF TGTGCCAGCACCCCCACCACGTCAGGGACTGGGGCCAACGTCCTGACTTTC
TRBJ2-7 NA many TRBV7-6 CASSLSSEGAYEQYF TGTGCCAGCAGCTTATCCTCGGAAGGGGCCTACGAGCAGTACTTC
TRBJ1-5 NA many TRBV20-1 CSASPDLAGQPQHF TGCAGTGCTAGTCCGGACCTCGCTGGGCAGCCCCAGCATTTT
TRBJ2-3 TRBD1 many TRBV28 CASKGADTQYF TGTGCCAGCAAGGGGGCGGATACGCAGTATTTT
TRBJ2-7 TRBD1 many TRBV28 CASSPPGTGFYEQYF TGTGCCAGCAGCCCCCCCGGGACAGGGTTCTACGAGCAGTACTTC
TRBJ2-2 TRBD1 many TRBV7-9 CASSISGTDNTGELFF TGTGCCAGCAGCATATCCGGGACAGACAACACCGGGGAGCTGTTTTTT
TRBJ2-2 TRBD2 NA TRBV2 CASRPGGVGELFF TGTGCCAGCCGTCCGGGGGGGGTCGGGGAGCTGTTTTTT
TRBJ2-2 NA many TRBV7-6 CASSTYGTNTGELFF TGTGCCAGCAGCACCTACGGGACGAACACCGGGGAGCTGTTTTTT
TRBJ2-5 TRBD1 many TRBV28 CATETGTANPQETQYF TGTGCCACCGAGACCGGGACAGCTAATCCCCAAGAGACCCAGTACTTC
TRBJ2-7 TRBD1 many TRBV7-6 CASSQTGGSPYEQYF TGTGCCAGCAGCCAAACAGGGGGCTCACCCTACGAGCAGTACTTC
TRBJ2-5 TRBD2 many TRBV7-9 CALDIGGRRYQETQYF TGTGCCCTAGACATCGGCGGGAGAAGGTACCAAGAGACCCAGTACTTC
TRBJ1-4 NA NA TRBV28 CASSVYGATNEKLFF TGTGCCAGCAGTGTCTATGGTGCAACTAATGAAAAACTGTTTTTT
TRBJ2-2 NA many TRBV10-2 CASTAGLHTGELFF TGCGCCAGCACTGCAGGGTTACACACCGGGGAGCTGTTTTTT
TRBJ2-5 NA many TRBV11-2 CASSLVPWGGLDQETQYF TGTGCCAGCAGCTTAGTCCCTTGGGGGGGGCTAGATCAAGAGACCCAGTACTTC
TRBJ2-7 NA NA TRBV4-3 CASSQSRSQPSYEQYF TGCGCCAGCAGCCAAAGTCGGAGCCAGCCCTCCTACGAGCAGTACTTC
TRBJ2-3 NA NA TRBV7-9 CASSDPLWTDTQYF TGTGCCAGCAGCGACCCCCTGTGGACAGATACGCAGTATTTT
TRBJ1-5 NA NA TRBV11-2 CASSLGGSQPQHF TGTGCCAGCAGCTTAGGGGGGTCGCAGCCCCAGCATTTT
TRBJ2-7 TRBD1 NA TRBV6-5 CASSLGQAFGSSYEQYF TGTGCCAGCAGTCTAGGACAGGCCTTCGGCTCCTCCTACGAGCAGTACTTC
TRBJ1-4 NA NA TRBV7-8 CASSWGPTNEKLFF TGTGCCAGCAGCTGGGGGCCAACTAATGAAAAACTGTTTTTT
TRBJ2-7 NA NA TRBV20-1 CSARGRTGFYEQYF TGCAGTGCTAGGGGGCGGACTGGATTCTACGAGCAGTACTTC
TRBJ2-1 NA many TRBV19 CASSIDGEQFF TGTGCCAGTAGTATCGACGGTGAGCAGTTCTTC
TRBJ1-1 NA many TRBV7-9 CASSPREGYMNTEAFF TGTGCCAGCAGCCCCAGGGAGGGTTACATGAACACTGAAGCTTTCTTT
TRBJ2-5 TRBD2 many TRBV13 CASSSRTSGVEETQYF TGTGCCAGCAGCTCCAGGACTAGCGGGGTAGAAGAGACCCAGTACTTC
TRBJ2-5 NA NA TRBV4-3 CASSLGRDNGAQYF TGCGCCAGCAGCCTGGGACGGGACAACGGGGCCCAGTACTTC
TRBJ2-3 NA many TRBV4-1 CASSLGDTQYF TGCGCCAGCAGCCTAGGAGATACGCAGTATTTT
TRBJ2-7 NA many TRBV29-1 CSVGPPSSYEQYF TGCAGCGTAGGGCCCCCAAGCTCCTACGAGCAGTACTTC